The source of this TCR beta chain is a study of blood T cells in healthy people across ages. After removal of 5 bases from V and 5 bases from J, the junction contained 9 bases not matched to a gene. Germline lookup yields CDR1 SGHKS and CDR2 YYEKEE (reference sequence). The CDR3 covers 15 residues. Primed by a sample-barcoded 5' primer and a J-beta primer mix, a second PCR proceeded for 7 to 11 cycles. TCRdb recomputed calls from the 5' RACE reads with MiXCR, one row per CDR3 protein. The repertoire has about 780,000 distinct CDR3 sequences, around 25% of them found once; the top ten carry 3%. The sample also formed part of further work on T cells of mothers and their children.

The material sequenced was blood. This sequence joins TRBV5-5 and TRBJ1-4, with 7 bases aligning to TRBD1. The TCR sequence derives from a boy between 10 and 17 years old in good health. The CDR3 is CASSLPGQLNEKLFF. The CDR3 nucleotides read TGTGCCAGCAGTCTGCCGGGACAGTTAAATGAAAAACTGTTTTTT.